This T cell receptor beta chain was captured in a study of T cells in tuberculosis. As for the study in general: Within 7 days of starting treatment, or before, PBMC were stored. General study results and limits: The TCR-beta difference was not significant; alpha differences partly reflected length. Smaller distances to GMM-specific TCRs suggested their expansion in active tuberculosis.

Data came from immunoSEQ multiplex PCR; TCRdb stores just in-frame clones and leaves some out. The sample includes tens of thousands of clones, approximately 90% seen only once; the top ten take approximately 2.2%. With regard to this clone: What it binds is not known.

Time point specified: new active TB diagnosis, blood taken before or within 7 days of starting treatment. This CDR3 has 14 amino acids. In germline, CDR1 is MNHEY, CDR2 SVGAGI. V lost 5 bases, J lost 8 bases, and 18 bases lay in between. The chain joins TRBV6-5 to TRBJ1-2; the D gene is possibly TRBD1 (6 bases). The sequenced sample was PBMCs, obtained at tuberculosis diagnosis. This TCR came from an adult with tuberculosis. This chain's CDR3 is CASSQHRDGEGYTF. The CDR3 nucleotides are TGTGCCAGCAGTCAACACAGGGACGGAGAAGGCTACACCTTC.